The source of this T cell receptor beta chain is a study of T cells after yellow fever vaccination. The CDR3 length is 15 residues. Germline V CDR1 and CDR2: SGHVS, FNYEAQ. Between the trimmed V and J ends, which lost 5 bases and 0 bases, there was a span of 13 bases. TCRdb processed the 5' RACE reads anew with MiXCR; each CDR3 protein has one entry. The sample consists of under 200,000 distinct CDR3 sequences, 6.5% to 8.5% of them appearing once. The sequencing here drew on CD4+ T cells sorted from PBMCs, taken 5 days after the first yellow fever vaccination. This TCR was sampled from a man aged 18 to 35 who received the YFV17D yellow fever vaccine. The gene calls are TRBV7-6 and TRBJ1-1; D not certain. The CDR3 region has the DNA TGTGCCAGCAGCAACCGGCCCGGGGTGAACACTGAAGCTTTCTTT. Its translation is CASSNRPGVNTEAFF.